This is a list of T cell receptor beta chains from one sample in a study of T-cell reconstitution after alpha-beta-depleted transplantation in children. TCRdb ran MiXCR on the PCR reads and lists one entry per CDR3 protein. Of around 300,000 distinct CDR3 sequences listed, less than 9.5% are singletons. The sequencing used peripheral blood, collected 360 days after TCRalphabeta/CD19-depleted stem cell transplant. The receptors shown here come from a female patient aged 2 to 10 who had a stem cell transplant for Fanconi anemia, so the T cells may come from the graft donor. The CDR3 runs from the conserved cysteine through the conserved F or W. The order of the fields is J gene, CDR3 length, V gene, D gene, clone size, CDR3 protein, CDR3 DNA. The D gene is left open where the match is weak. Clone size appears in some rows only: once, few, many, or a class for an expanded clone.

TRBJ1-5,13,TRBV18,NA,many,CASSPSINQPQHF,TGTGCCAGCTCACCTTCGATCAATCAGCCCCAGCATTTT
TRBJ2-1,15,TRBV30,TRBD1,once,CACPWGGTGISEQFF,TGTGCCTGCCCATGGGGGGGGACAGGGATATCTGAGCAGTTCTTC
TRBJ2-3,15,TRBV7-9,NA,NA,CASSLLAPSTDTQYF,TGTGCCAGCAGCTTACTAGCCCCTAGCACAGATACGCAGTATTTT
TRBJ2-1,14,TRBV7-8,TRBD1,many,CASSLGQARDEQFF,TGTGCCAGCAGCCTTGGACAGGCGAGAGATGAGCAGTTCTTC
TRBJ2-3,16,TRBV5-1,TRBD2,many,CASSQMPGLVSDTQYF,TGCGCCAGCAGCCAGATGCCGGGACTAGTGTCCGATACGCAGTATTTT
TRBJ1-1,15,TRBV28,NA,many,CASRPSGFMNTEAFF,TGTGCCAGCAGGCCATCCGGATTCATGAACACTGAAGCTTTCTTT
TRBJ1-2,16,TRBV5-4,NA,NA,CASSWPRPGANYGYTF,TGTGCCAGCAGCTGGCCCCGGCCAGGGGCTAACTATGGCTACACCTTC
TRBJ2-3,16,TRBV2,NA,NA,CASSEEGSAWFFAQYF,TGTGCCAGCAGTGAAGAGGGCTCCGCATGGTTTTTTGCGCAGTATTTT
TRBJ2-1,14,TRBV29-1,NA,many,CSVDRLDRYNEQFF,TGCAGCGTTGATAGGCTAGACCGCTACAATGAGCAGTTCTTC
TRBJ2-5,13,TRBV29-1,TRBD1,many,CSGGTGAMKTQYF,TGCAGCGGAGGGACAGGGGCGATGAAGACCCAGTACTTC
TRBJ1-1,10,TRBV20-1,NA,NA,CSATDSEAFF,TGCAGTGCTACGGACAGTGAAGCTTTCTTT
TRBJ1-2,12,TRBV11-2,NA,NA,CASSLGSGGYTF,TGTGCCAGCAGCTTAGGGAGTGGTGGCTACACCTTC
TRBJ1-1,16,TRBV19,NA,NA,CASSIVKENMNTEAFF,TGTGCCAGTAGTATAGTTAAAGAGAACATGAACACTGAAGCTTTCTTT
TRBJ2-2,15,TRBV5-4,TRBD1,NA,CASSYGTGFTGELFF,TGTGCCAGCAGCTACGGGACAGGGTTCACCGGGGAGCTGTTTTTT
TRBJ1-1,16,TRBV28,TRBD1,NA,CASSLRYITGGTEAFF,TGTGCCAGCAGTTTGAGGTATATTACAGGGGGGACTGAAGCTTTCTTT
TRBJ1-5,15,TRBV5-1,NA,few,CASSLYSNSNQPQHF,TGCGCCAGCAGCTTGTACAGTAATAGCAATCAGCCCCAGCATTTT
TRBJ2-7,15,TRBV9,NA,NA,CASSVGQHGAYEQYF,TGTGCCAGCAGCGTAGGACAGCATGGCGCCTACGAGCAGTACTTC
TRBJ1-1,15,TRBV12-3/TRBV12-4,TRBD1,few,CASSFRQGRYTEAFF,TGTGCCAGCAGCTTCCGACAGGGCAGGTACACTGAAGCTTTCTTT
TRBJ2-2,15,TRBV28,TRBD1,few,CASSLSRGLTGELFF,TGTGCCAGCAGTTTATCCAGGGGGCTCACCGGGGAGCTGTTTTTT
TRBJ1-2,15,TRBV5-1,TRBD1,many,CASSLTDREVPGYTF,TGCGCCAGCAGCCTTACGGACAGGGAAGTACCTGGCTACACCTTC
TRBJ2-7,13,TRBV5-1,NA,many,CASSFAPSYEQYF,TGCGCCAGCAGCTTCGCCCCTTCCTACGAGCAGTACTTC
TRBJ1-1,12,TRBV20-1,TRBD1,NA,CSARAGGQGAFF,TGCAGTGCTAGAGCGGGCGGACAGGGGGCTTTCTTT
TRBJ1-1,14,TRBV6-5,TRBD1,many,CASSYVQGSTEAFF,TGTGCCAGCAGTTACGTACAGGGGTCAACTGAAGCTTTCTTT
TRBJ1-2,15,TRBV12-3/TRBV12-4,NA,many,CASSPLGVGSYGYTF,TGTGCCAGCAGCCCACTGGGGGTCGGAAGCTATGGCTACACCTTC
TRBJ2-2,16,TRBV7-9,TRBD2,NA,CASSMPGGANTGELFF,TGTGCCAGCAGCATGCCCGGGGGGGCGAACACCGGGGAGCTGTTTTTT